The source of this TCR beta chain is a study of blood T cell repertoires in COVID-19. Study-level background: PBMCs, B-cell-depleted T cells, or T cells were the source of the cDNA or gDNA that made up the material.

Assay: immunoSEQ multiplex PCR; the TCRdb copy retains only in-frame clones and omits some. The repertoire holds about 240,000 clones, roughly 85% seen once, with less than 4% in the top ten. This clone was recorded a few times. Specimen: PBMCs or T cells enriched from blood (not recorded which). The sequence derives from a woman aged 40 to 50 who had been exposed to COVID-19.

The CDR3 loop reads CASSPPGTEEAFF. CDR3 DNA: TGTGCCAGCTCACCACCCGGGACAGAGGAAGCTTTCTTT. The chain joins TRBV18 to TRBJ1-1, with 7 bases matching TRBD1. After removal of 0 bases from V and 8 bases from J, the junction contained 3 bases not matched to a gene. Looked up from germline, CDR1 is KGHSH and CDR2 is LQKENI. CDR3 length: 13 residues.